Presented here are 24 T cell receptor beta chains from one specimen sequenced in a study of cytomegalovirus exposure and HLA in healthy donors. The PCR employed 60 Vbeta primers together with 13 Jbeta primers. Generated by immunoSEQ multiplex PCR, the TCRdb table keeps only in-frame clones and is missing some. The repertoire consists of about 160,000 clones, with 68% occurring once and the leading ten covering less than 1.5%. The sequenced sample consisted of PBMCs. The receptors shown here come from a middle-aged man in good health and CMV-seronegative.

The chain recombines TRBV7-2 with TRBJ1-1; tentative D call: TRBD1 (6 bases). Trimming stripped 3 bases from V and 5 bases from J, with 10 bases between. The CDR3 is 13 amino acids. CDR1 is SGHTA, CDR2 FQGNSA, per germline. The chain's CDR3 is CASSFGRGTEAFF. In DNA form, the CDR3 reads TGTGCCAGCAGCTTCGGAAGGGGGACTGAAGCTTTCTTT.

The V gene is TRBV7-9, the J gene TRBJ1-6; D unclear. V was clipped by 5 bases and J by 1 base, with 12 bases between them. Germline values: CDR1 SEHNR, CDR2 FQNEAQ (reference sequence). The CDR3 runs 16 residues. The CDR3 here is CASSPRGRSYNSPLHF. The CDR3 coding sequence is TGTGCCAGCAGCCCCCGCGGGAGGTCCTATAATTCACCCCTCCACTTT.

This clone appeared a few times. The DNA for the CDR3 is TGTGCCAGCAGCTTAGCGACCGGGACAGGCCTAGCCAAAAACATTCAGTACTTC. It encodes CASSLATGTGLAKNIQYF. The chain employs TRBV7-4 and TRBJ2-4; 8 positions match TRBD1. J gave up 0 bases and V 0 bases, and 7 bases lay outside the gene matches. The CDR3 has 18 amino acids. In germline, CDR1 is SGHVT, CDR2 SQSDAQ.

V gene TRBV5-6 combines with J gene TRBJ2-3, with 10 bases identical to TRBD2. CDR3 length: 16 residues. The J segment lost 4 bases and the V segment lost 4 bases, leaving 9 bases of the junction unmatched. Germline assignment: CDR1 SGHDT and CDR2 YYEEEE. The CDR3 is CASSPLAGGKADTQYF. The CDR3 DNA is TGTGCCAGCAGCCCTTTAGCGGGGGGTAAGGCAGATACGCAGTATTTT.

There are a few counts of this clone. J is TRBJ1-6 and V is TRBV9; TRBD1 agrees at 7 bases. Germline CDR1 SGDLS, CDR2 YYNGEE. With 3 bases clipped from V and 9 bases from J, the junction kept 12 bases outside the gene matches. The CDR3 runs 16 residues. Here the CDR3 DNA reads TGTGCCAGCAGCGCACAACCGGGACAGTTGAGTTCACCCCTCCACTTT. Translated: CASSAQPGQLSSPLHF.

The CDR3: CACNIEGPGSNQPQHF. CDR3 nucleotides: TGTGCCTGCAACATAGAGGGTCCTGGTAGCAATCAGCCCCAGCATTTT. The V and J genes are TRBV7-9 and TRBJ1-5; D is uncertain. Trimming shortened V by 11 bases and J by 0 bases, and 20 bases separated the two germline ends. The CDR3 sequence is 16 residues long. Germline V gene sequence: CDR1 SEHNR, CDR2 FQNEAQ (reference sequence).

The chain links TRBV6-6 to TRBJ1-1; no clear D. Trimming cost V 2 bases and J 4 bases, with 17 bases left between them. Germline CDR1 MNHNY, CDR2 SVGAGI (reference sequence). The CDR3 is made up of 16 amino acids. The DNA for the CDR3 is TGTGCCAGCAGTTACGGCCCCGGAGGCGCAGGCACTGAAGCTTTCTTT. Translated: CASSYGPGGAGTEAFF.

V usage is TRBV12-5 and J usage is TRBJ1-6; D is unresolved. CDR3 length: 15 amino acids. V lost 5 bases to trimming and J lost 0 bases, with 8 bases between them. The germline V gene has CDR1 LGHNT and CDR2 FRNRAP. In DNA, the CDR3 is TGTGCTAGTGGTAAAACAGACTCCTATAATTCACCCCTCCACTTT. It codes for CASGKTDSYNSPLHF. The complete variable domain, with remaining parts taken from reference TRBV12-5 and TRBJ1-6, reads DARVTQTPRHKVTEMGQEVTMRCQPILGHNTVFWYRQTMMQGLELLAYFRNRAPLDDSGMPKDRFSAEMPDATLATLKIQPSEPRDSAVYFCASGKTDSYNSPLHFGNGTRLTVT.

The rearrangement uses TRBV28 and TRBJ2-3; tentatively, D is TRBD2 (6 bases). CDR1 and CDR2 from the germline V gene are MDHEN and SYDVKM. The germline V and J ends were trimmed by 3 bases and 2 bases, with 15 bases remaining between them. CDR3 size: 16 residues. CDR3 nucleotides: TGTGCCAGCAGTTTTGGGCGGGGACGCGTCACAGATACGCAGTATTTT. This sequence encodes CASSFGRGRVTDTQYF.

The rearrangement joins TRBV15 to TRBJ1-4; TRBD1 matches at 7 bases. The trim removed 5 bases at V and 5 bases at J, leaving 8 bases unmatched. The CDR3 totals 15 residues. Germline V CDR1 and CDR2: LNHNV, YYDKDF (reference sequence). CDR3 DNA: TGTGCCACCAGCCCGCGACAGGGCCCAAATGAAAAACTGTTTTTT. This encodes CATSPRQGPNEKLFF.

V gene TRBV7-3 combines with J gene TRBJ1-2; a possible D gene is TRBD1 (6 bases). CDR1 and CDR2 (germline): SGHTA, FQGTGA. Trimming left V 1 base short and J 6 bases short, with 15 bases between. The CDR3 loop spans 15 amino acids. The CDR3 sequence is CASSLSGGAEDGYTF. In nucleotides, the CDR3 is TGTGCCAGCAGCTTAAGTGGGGGCGCTGAGGATGGCTACACCTTC.

The chain uses TRBV28 and TRBJ2-5; unclear D gene. Trimming left V 7 bases short and J 7 bases short, with 19 bases between. Looked up from germline, CDR1 is MDHEN and CDR2 is SYDVKM. The CDR3 is made up of 14 amino acids. The CDR3 sequence is CASIGGRRSGTQYF. For the CDR3, the DNA is TGTGCCAGCATTGGCGGCCGACGGAGTGGGACCCAGTACTTC.

The chain employs TRBV9 and TRBJ1-4; TRBD1 aligns across 11 bases. The CDR3 has 14 amino acids. V dropped 3 bases and J dropped 8; count of bases not matched to a gene: 3. Germline CDR1 SGDLS, CDR2 YYNGEE. The CDR3 region is CASSEGQGAEKLFF. CDR3 in DNA: TGTGCCAGCAGCGAAGGACAGGGGGCGGAAAAACTGTTTTTT. The full variable domain, with the rest looked up from reference TRBV9 and TRBJ1-4, is DSGVTQTPKHLITATGQRVTLRCSPRSGDLSVYWYQQSLDQGLQFLIQYYNGEERAKGNILERFSAQQFPDLHSELNLSSLELGDSALYFCASSEGQGAEKLFFGSGTQLSVL.

The sample holds one count of this clone. The chain carries TRBV5-4 and TRBJ2-2, with 10 bases fitting TRBD2. V dropped 1 base and J dropped 4; count of bases not matched to a gene: 7. Germline V gives CDR1 SGHNT, CDR2 YYREEE (reference sequence). The CDR3 runs to 17 residues. The CDR3: CASSLLGASGGTGELFF. CDR3 nucleotides: TGTGCCAGCAGCTTGTTGGGTGCTAGCGGGGGCACCGGGGAGCTGTTTTTT.

The J gene is TRBJ1-6, the V gene TRBV27; D is perhaps TRBD1 (5 bases). The CDR3 length is 15 residues. CDR1 is MNHEY, CDR2 SMNVEV, per germline (reference sequence). V was shortened by 2 bases and J by 4 bases, with 9 bases between the two germline ends. The CDR3: CASSLNRQYNSPLHF. The CDR3 DNA is TGTGCCAGCAGTTTAAATCGACAGTATAATTCACCCCTCCACTTT.

This chain joins TRBV19 and TRBJ1-2; 9 bases match TRBD1. The CDR3 runs 15 residues. Germline V gene sequence: CDR1 LNHDA, CDR2 SQIVND (reference sequence). After removal of 7 bases from V and 6 bases from J, the junction contained 12 bases not matched to a gene. The CDR3 spells CASNVQGARMDGYTF. CDR3 coding DNA: TGTGCCAGTAACGTACAGGGGGCGCGGATGGATGGCTACACCTTC.

V and J are TRBV7-2 and TRBJ2-3, with 10 bases lining up with TRBD2. V was clipped by 5 bases and J by 0 bases; unmatched bases: 8. The CDR3 contains 17 residues. The V gene's germline CDR1 is SGHTA and CDR2 FQGNSA. The CDR3 reads CASSQQGLAASTDTQYF. The CDR3 DNA follows: TGTGCCAGCAGCCAGCAAGGACTAGCGGCTAGCACAGATACGCAGTATTTT. The variable domain in full, with the rest retrieved from reference TRBV7-2 and TRBJ2-3, is GAGVSQSPSNKVTEKGKDVELRCDPISGHTALYWYRQSLGQGLEFLIYFQGNSAPDKSGLPSDRFSAERTGGSVSTLTIQRTQQEDSAVYLCASSQQGLAASTDTQYFGPGTRLTVL.

This sequence joins TRBV4-3 and TRBJ2-2, with D possibly being TRBD2 (6 bases). The CDR3 totals 13 residues. Germline-derived CDR1 and CDR2 are LGHNA and YSLEER. Trimming pared 0 bases from V and 10 bases from J, leaving 9 bases between. This CDR3 reads CASSQEGGPELFF. The CDR3 region has the DNA TGCGCCAGCAGCCAAGAGGGGGGACCGGAGCTGTTTTTT.

This clone was picked up a small number of times. CDR3 coding DNA: TGTGCCAGCAGTTTTTTGGGAGACGAGCAGTACTTC. Translating gives CASSFLGDEQYF. The rearrangement uses TRBV28 and TRBJ2-7; possible D gene TRBD2, 5 bases. Germline V lookup: CDR1 MDHEN, CDR2 SYDVKM. The CDR3 consists of 12 residues. The V end lost 3 bases, the J end lost 5 bases, and 8 bases lay between the germline ends.

This chain uses TRBV29-1 with TRBJ1-1; no definite D call. This CDR3 is built from 15 residues. Germline CDR1 SQVTM, CDR2 ANQGSEA. Trimming cost V 6 bases and J 3 bases, with 20 bases left between them. CDR3: CSVEHVVISYTEAFF. The CDR3, as DNA: TGCAGCGTCGAGCACGTCGTGATTTCCTACACTGAAGCTTTCTTT. The whole variable domain, remainder taken from reference TRBV29-1 and TRBJ1-1, is SAVISQKPSRDICQRGTSLTIQCQVDSQVTMMFWYRQQPGQSLTLIATANQGSEATYESGFVIDKFPISRPNLTFSTLTVSNMSPEDSSIYLCSVEHVVISYTEAFFGQGTRLTVV.

This clone was observed a handful of times. The chain combines TRBV5-1 with TRBJ2-1, with D possibly being TRBD2 (5 bases). The V gene's germline CDR1 is SGHRS and CDR2 YFSETQ. This CDR3 is built from 16 residues. V dropped 0 bases and J dropped 9 bases, with 19 bases sitting between them. The CDR3 spells CASSLVPGLSEVEQFF. CDR3 nucleotides: TGCGCCAGCAGCTTGGTCCCCGGACTTTCGGAGGTTGAGCAGTTCTTC.

The gene calls are TRBV7-3 and TRBJ2-5; a possible D gene is TRBD1 (5 bases). V was pared by 5 bases and J by 9 bases, with 19 bases between. The CDR3 totals 14 residues. Per germline, CDR1 SGHTA and CDR2 FQGTGA. The CDR3 is CASSNQGPEGSQYF. DNA of the CDR3: TGTGCCAGCAGCAACCAGGGTCCTGAAGGGTCCCAGTACTTC.

In the case of this clone: Other nucleotide sequences from this sample produce the same CDR3. The rearrangement uses TRBV28 and TRBJ2-5; the D is unclear. The germline V gene encodes CDR1 MDHEN and CDR2 SYDVKM. The V end lost 6 bases, the J end lost 1 base, and 3 bases lay between the germline ends. CDR3 length: 11 residues. The CDR3 region is CASRAQETQYF. CDR3 nucleotide sequence: TGTGCCAGCAGGGCCCAAGAGACCCAGTACTTC.

The V gene is TRBV19, the J gene TRBJ1-5, with unresolved D. V was cut by 0 bases and J by 3 bases, with 18 bases left in between. This CDR3 is built from 18 residues. Germline V lookup: CDR1 LNHDA, CDR2 SQIVND (reference sequence). CDR3: CASSIDPPDLPYNQPQHF. CDR3 DNA sequence: TGTGCCAGTAGTATAGATCCTCCCGACTTACCTTACAATCAGCCCCAGCATTTT. Based on the CDR3 plus reference TRBV19 and TRBJ1-5, the full variable domain is DGGITQSPKYLFRKEGQNVTLSCEQNLNHDAMYWYRQDPGQGLRLIYYSQIVNDFQKGDIAEGYSVSREKKESFPLTVTSAQKNPTAFYLCASSIDPPDLPYNQPQHFGDGTRLSIL.